This record covers a single TCR beta chain. As yet, its antigen is unknown. With 60 Vbeta and 13 Jbeta primers, the PCR was carried out. Produced via immunoSEQ multiplex PCR; TCRdb's table is partial and in-frame only. The sample has 150,000 to 200,000 clones; 82% are singletons. The source of the sample is a study of cytomegalovirus exposure and HLA in healthy donors. CDR1 and CDR2 (germline): SGDLS, YYNGEE. V trimming: 0 bases; J trimming: 10 bases; junction bases outside the gene matches: 8. The CDR3 consists of 14 residues. Notes on the study in general: In a later analysis, HLA-associated TCR beta chains were more clonally expanded than equally common others.

This receptor was taken from a girl between 10 and 17 years old in good health and CMV-seropositive. The source material was PBMCs. The V call is TRBV9, the J call TRBJ1-1, with 8 bases matching TRBD1. Here the CDR3 reads CASSVGTGQGGAFF. The CDR3 DNA reads as TGTGCCAGCAGCGTAGGGACAGGGCAGGGGGGAGCTTTCTTT.